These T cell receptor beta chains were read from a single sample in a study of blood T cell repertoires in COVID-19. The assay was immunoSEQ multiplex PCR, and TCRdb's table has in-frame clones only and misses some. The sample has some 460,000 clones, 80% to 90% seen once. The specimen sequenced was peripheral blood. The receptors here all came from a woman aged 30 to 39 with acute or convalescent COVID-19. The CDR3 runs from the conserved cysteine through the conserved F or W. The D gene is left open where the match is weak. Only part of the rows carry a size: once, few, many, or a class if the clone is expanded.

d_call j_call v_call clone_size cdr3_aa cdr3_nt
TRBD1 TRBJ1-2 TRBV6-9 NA CASKKRKGGDGYTF TGTGCCAGCAAAAAACGAAAAGGGGGCGATGGCTACACCTTC
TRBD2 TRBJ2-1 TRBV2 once CARGVFYRGGTDNEQFF TGTGCCAGAGGTGTTTTTTATCGGGGGGGAACTGACAATGAGCAGTTCTTC
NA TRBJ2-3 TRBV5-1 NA CASTMGQNTDTQYF TGCGCCAGCACCATGGGGCAGAACACAGATACGCAGTATTTT
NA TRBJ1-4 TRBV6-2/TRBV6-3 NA CASSITERNEKLFF TGTGCCAGCAGTATAACAGAGAGAAATGAAAAACTGTTTTTT
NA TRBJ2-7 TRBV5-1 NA CASSLFETSSYEQYF TGCGCCAGCAGCTTGTTCGAAACGAGCTCCTACGAGCAGTACTTC
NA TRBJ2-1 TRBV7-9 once CASSLAVGSYNEQFF TGTGCCAGCAGCTTAGCTGTCGGCTCCTACAATGAGCAGTTCTTC
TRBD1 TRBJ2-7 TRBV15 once CATSREQGKGEQYF TGTGCCACCAGCAGAGAACAGGGGAAGGGCGAGCAGTACTTC
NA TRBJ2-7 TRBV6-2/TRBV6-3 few CASSYSTYEQYF TGTGCCAGCAGTTACTCCACCTACGAGCAGTACTTC
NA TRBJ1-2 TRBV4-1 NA CASSQDVTRRFGYTF TGCGCCAGCAGCCAAGATGTGACCCGGAGGTTTGGCTACACCTTC
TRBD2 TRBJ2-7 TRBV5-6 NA CASNAASGYEQYF TGTGCCAGCAATGCGGCTAGCGGGTACGAGCAGTACTTC
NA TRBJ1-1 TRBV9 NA CASSPMVRDTEAFF TGTGCCAGCAGCCCGATGGTCCGGGACACTGAAGCTTTCTTT
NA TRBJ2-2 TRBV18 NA CASSLSGLLNTGELFF TGTGCCAGCTCACTATCGGGACTTCTAAACACCGGGGAGCTGTTTTTT
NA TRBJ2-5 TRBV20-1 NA CSATPAETQYF TGCAGTGCCACACCCGCAGAGACCCAGTACTTC
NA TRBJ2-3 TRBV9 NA CASSPRPAAGADTQYF TGTGCCAGCAGCCCCCGCCCAGCCGCAGGTGCAGATACGCAGTATTTT
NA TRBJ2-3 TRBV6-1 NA CASSEAVRNTDTQYF TGTGCCAGCAGTGAAGCGGTGCGGAACACAGATACGCAGTATTTT